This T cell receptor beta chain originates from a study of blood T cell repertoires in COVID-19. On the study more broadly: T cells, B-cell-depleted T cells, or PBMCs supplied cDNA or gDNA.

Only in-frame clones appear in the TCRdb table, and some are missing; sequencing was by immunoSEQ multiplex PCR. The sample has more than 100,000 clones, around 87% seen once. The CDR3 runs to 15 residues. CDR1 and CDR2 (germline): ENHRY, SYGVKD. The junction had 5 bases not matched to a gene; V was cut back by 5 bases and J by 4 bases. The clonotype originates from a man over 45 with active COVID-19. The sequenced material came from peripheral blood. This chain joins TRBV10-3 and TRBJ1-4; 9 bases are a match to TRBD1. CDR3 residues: CAISPGTGLNEKLFF. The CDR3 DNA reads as TGTGCCATCAGTCCCGGGACAGGGCTTAATGAAAAACTGTTTTTT.